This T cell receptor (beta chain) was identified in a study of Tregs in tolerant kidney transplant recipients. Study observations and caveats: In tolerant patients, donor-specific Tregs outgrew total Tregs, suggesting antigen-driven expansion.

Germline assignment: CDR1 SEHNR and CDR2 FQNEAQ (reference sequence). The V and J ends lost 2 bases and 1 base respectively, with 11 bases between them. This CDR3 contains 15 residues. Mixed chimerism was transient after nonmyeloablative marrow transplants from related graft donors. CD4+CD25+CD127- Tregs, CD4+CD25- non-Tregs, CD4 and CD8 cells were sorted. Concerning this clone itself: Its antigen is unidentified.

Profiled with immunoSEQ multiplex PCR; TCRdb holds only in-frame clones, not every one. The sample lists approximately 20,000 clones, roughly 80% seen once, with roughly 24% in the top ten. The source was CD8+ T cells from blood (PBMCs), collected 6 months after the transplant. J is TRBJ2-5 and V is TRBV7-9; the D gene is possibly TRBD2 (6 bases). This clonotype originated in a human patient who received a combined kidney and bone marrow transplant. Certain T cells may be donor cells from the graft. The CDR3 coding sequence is TGTGCCAGCAGCTTATGGGAGGAGTTCCAAGAGACCCAGTACTTC. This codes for CASSLWEEFQETQYF.